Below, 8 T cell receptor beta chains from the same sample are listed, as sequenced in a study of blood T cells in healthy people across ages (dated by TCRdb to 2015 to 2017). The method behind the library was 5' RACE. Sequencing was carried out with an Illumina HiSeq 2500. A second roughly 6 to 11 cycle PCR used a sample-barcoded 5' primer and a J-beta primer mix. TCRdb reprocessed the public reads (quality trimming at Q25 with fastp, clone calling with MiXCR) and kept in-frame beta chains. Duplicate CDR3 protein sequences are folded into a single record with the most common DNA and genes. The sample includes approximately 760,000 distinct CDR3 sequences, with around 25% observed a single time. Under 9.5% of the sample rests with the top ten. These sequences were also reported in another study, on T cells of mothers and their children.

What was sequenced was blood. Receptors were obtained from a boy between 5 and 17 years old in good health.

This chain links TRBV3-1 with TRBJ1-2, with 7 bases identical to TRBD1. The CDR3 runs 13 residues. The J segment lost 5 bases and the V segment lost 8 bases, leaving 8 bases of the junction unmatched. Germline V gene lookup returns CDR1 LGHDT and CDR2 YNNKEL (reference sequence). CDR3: CASRLGGAYGYTF. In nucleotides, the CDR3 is TGTGCCAGCCGGCTAGGGGGCGCATATGGCTACACCTTC.

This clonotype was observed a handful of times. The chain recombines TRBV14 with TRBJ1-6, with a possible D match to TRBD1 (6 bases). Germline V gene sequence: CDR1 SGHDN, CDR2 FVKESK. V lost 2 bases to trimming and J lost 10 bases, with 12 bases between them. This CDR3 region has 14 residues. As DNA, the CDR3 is TGTGCCAGCAGCCAACAGGGGAATGCGTCACCCCTCCACTTT. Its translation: CASSQQGNASPLHF.

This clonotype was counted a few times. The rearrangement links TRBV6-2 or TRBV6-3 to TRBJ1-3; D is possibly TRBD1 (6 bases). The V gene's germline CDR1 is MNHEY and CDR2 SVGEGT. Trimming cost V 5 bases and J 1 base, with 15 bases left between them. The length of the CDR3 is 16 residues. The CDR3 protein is CASSQDSQASGNTIYF. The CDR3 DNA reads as TGTGCCAGCAGTCAGGACAGCCAAGCGTCTGGAAACACCATATATTTT.

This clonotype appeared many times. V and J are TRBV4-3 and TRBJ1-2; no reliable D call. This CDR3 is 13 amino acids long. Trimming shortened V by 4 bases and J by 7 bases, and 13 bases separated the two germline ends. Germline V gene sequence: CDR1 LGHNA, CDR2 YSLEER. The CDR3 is CASSLRTGLGYTF. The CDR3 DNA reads TGCGCCAGCAGCCTCCGGACGGGCCTTGGCTACACCTTC.

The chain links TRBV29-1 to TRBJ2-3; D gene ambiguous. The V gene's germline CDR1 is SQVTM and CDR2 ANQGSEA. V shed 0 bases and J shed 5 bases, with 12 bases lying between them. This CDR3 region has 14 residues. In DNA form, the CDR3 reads TGCAGCGTTGAAGATCTAATCTCGGAAGATACGCAGTATTTT. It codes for CSVEDLISEDTQYF.

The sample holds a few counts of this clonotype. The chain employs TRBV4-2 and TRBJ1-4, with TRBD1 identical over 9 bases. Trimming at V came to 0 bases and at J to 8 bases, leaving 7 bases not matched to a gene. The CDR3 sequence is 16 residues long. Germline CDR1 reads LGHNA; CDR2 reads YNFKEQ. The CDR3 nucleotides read TGTGCCAGCAGCCAAGATCCGGGGACAGGGAACGAAAAACTGTTTTTT. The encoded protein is CASSQDPGTGNEKLFF.

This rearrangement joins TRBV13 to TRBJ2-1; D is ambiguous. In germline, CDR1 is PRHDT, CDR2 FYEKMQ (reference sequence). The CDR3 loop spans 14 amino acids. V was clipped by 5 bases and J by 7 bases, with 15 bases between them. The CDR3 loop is CASSPLSRMNEQFF. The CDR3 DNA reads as TGTGCCAGCAGCCCCCTTTCCCGGATGAATGAGCAGTTCTTC.

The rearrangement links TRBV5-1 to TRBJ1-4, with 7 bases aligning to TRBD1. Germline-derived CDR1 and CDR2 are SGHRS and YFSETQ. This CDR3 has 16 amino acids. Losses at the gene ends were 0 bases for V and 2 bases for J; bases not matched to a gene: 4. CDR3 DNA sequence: TGCGCCAGCAGCTTGGCCCCGACAGGGACTAATGAAAAACTGTTTTTT. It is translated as CASSLAPTGTNEKLFF.